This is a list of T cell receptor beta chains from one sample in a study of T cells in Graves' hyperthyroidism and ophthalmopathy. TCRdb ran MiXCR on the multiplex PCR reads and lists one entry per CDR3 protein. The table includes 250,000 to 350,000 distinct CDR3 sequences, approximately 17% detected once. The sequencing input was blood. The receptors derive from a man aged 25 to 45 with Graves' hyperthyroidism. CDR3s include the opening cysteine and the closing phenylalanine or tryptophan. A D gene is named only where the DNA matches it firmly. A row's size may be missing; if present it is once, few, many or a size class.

CASRLRGTVISTDTQYF | TGTGCCAGCAGATTACGAGGGACAGTAATTAGCACAGATACGCAGTATTTT | many | TRBJ2-3 | TRBV27 | TRBD1
CSVEAGPLGQYF | TGCAGCGTTGAAGCAGGGCCCCTCGGGCAGTACTTC | many | TRBJ2-7 | TRBV29-1 | .
CATNSGRATDTQYF | TGTGCCACCAATAGCGGGAGGGCCACAGATACGCAGTATTTT | . | TRBJ2-3 | TRBV24-1 | TRBD2
CASSLNTVVEQFF | TGTGCCAGCAGCTTAAATACGGTTGTCGAGCAGTTCTTC | many | TRBJ2-1 | TRBV11-1 | .
CASSLVGLPDTQYF | TGTGCCAGCAGCTTAGTTGGGCTCCCGGATACGCAGTATTTT | many | TRBJ2-3 | TRBV7-9 | .
CAISHRGRSPTGADTQYF | TGTGCCATCAGCCACCGAGGGCGCAGCCCCACAGGGGCAGATACGCAGTATTTT | many | TRBJ2-3 | TRBV10-3 | TRBD1
CASSRLQTGGASNQPQHF | TGTGCCAGCAGTAGACTTCAGACAGGGGGCGCATCCAATCAGCCCCAGCATTTT | . | TRBJ1-5 | TRBV2 | TRBD1
CASSLDRPEQFF | TGTGCCAGCAGCCTAGACAGACCTGAGCAGTTCTTC | few | TRBJ2-1 | TRBV6-1 | .
CASIGGRIQPQHF | TGTGCCAGCATAGGGGGTCGCATTCAGCCCCAGCATTTT | . | TRBJ1-5 | TRBV28 | .
CASSLGLSGTPNTGELFF | TGTGCCAGCAGCTTAGGGCTTTCTGGGACCCCAAACACCGGGGAGCTGTTTTTT | many | TRBJ2-2 | TRBV7-9 | .
CASSLASGRDGYTF | TGCGCCAGCAGCTTGGCCTCAGGGAGAGATGGCTACACCTTC | many | TRBJ1-2 | TRBV5-1 | .
CASSGSVWGTYTF | TGTGCCAGCAGTGGGTCCGTTTGGGGGACCTACACCTTC | . | TRBJ1-2 | TRBV6-1 | .
CSAEPFLDNEQFF | TGCAGTGCTGAACCATTCTTAGACAATGAGCAGTTCTTC | many | TRBJ2-1 | TRBV20-1 | .
CASSNLDRVNQPQHF | TGTGCCAGCAGTAATCTAGACAGGGTCAATCAGCCCCAGCATTTT | few | TRBJ1-5 | TRBV6-1 | TRBD1
CASSLGTLQETQYF | TGTGCCAGCAGCCTCGGGACCCTACAAGAGACCCAGTACTTC | many | TRBJ2-5 | TRBV5-1 | .
CSGDPGASGNTDTQYF | TGCAGTGGGGATCCCGGGGCTAGCGGGAACACAGATACGCAGTATTTT | many | TRBJ2-3 | TRBV20-1 | TRBD2
CASRKTVATNEKLFF | TGTGCCAGCAGGAAGACAGTTGCAACTAATGAAAAACTGTTTTTT | many | TRBJ1-4 | TRBV12-3/TRBV12-4 | .
CASSSPDPKITGYTF | TGTGCCAGCAGCTCCCCCGACCCGAAGATAACTGGCTACACCTTC | . | TRBJ1-2 | TRBV11-2 | .
CASSLFDGTGVPGANVLTF | TGTGCCAGCAGCCTCTTTGATGGGACAGGGGTCCCTGGGGCCAACGTCCTGACTTTC | . | TRBJ2-6 | TRBV6-1 | TRBD1
CASSFRGAGRNEKLFF | TGTGCCAGCAGCTTTAGGGGGGCAGGGCGAAATGAAAAACTGTTTTTT | few | TRBJ1-4 | TRBV13 | .
CASSRGRIKNTEAFF | TGTGCCAGCAGTCGGGGGAGAATAAAGAACACTGAAGCTTTCTTT | many | TRBJ1-1 | TRBV12-3/TRBV12-4 | .
CASSLRPGLAGVGNEQFF | TGTGCCAGCAGCTTGCGGCCGGGACTAGCGGGAGTAGGCAATGAGCAGTTCTTC | many | TRBJ2-1 | TRBV11-3 | TRBD2
CASRLAGVTNEQFF | TGTGCCAGCAGACTAGCGGGGGTGACAAATGAGCAGTTCTTC | . | TRBJ2-1 | TRBV5-6 | TRBD2
CASGPSGASSYNEQFF | TGTGCTAGTGGCCCCAGCGGGGCAAGCTCCTACAATGAGCAGTTCTTC | many | TRBJ2-1 | TRBV12-5 | TRBD2
CASSPGGGGGWHGYTF | TGTGCCAGCAGCCCGGGCGGGGGCGGAGGTTGGCATGGCTACACCTTC | . | TRBJ1-2 | TRBV7-9 | .